The source of this TCR beta chain is a study of T cell responses to AZD1222 COVID-19 vaccine. On the study more broadly: Second-dose recipients at about 4 or about 12 weeks were treated as one pooled group.

Concerning this clone: The antigen remains undetermined.

V was cut by 9 bases and J by 4 bases, with 18 bases left in between. The CDR3 runs to 14 residues. From germline, CDR1 is MDHEN and CDR2 SYDVKM. Here immunoSEQ multiplex PCR was the method, and the copy in TCRdb shows in-frame clones only, minus some. The sample lists 95,000 to 150,000 clones, 85% to 90% seen once, with approximately 3.4% in the top ten. Findings and caveats of the study: Just six people given AZD1222 tested seropositive at baseline.

This TCR derives from an adult in good health. Sequenced here: peripheral blood, sampled on day 0 of AZD1222 vaccination. The chain couples TRBV28 to TRBJ1-2; maybe TRBD1 (5 bases). The CDR3 DNA reads as TGTGCCAGTCTATACCCGGGACCCCCCTATGGCTACACCTTC. Residues: CASLYPGPPYGYTF.